Described below is a single T cell receptor beta chain sequence and its context. Antigen specificity is unknown. These data belong to a study of regulatory T cells. Every patient with CD3G deficiency had evidence of autoimmunity. Patients aged 2 to 39 years had fewer naive and more memory CD4+ and CD8+ T cells. Germline values: CDR1 LNHDA, CDR2 SQIVND (reference sequence). The CDR3 is 14 amino acids. V trimming: 5 bases; J trimming: 4 bases; junction bases outside the gene matches: 5. The primer mix had 52 TRBV and 13 TRBJ primers. Profiled with immunoSEQ multiplex PCR; TCRdb holds only in-frame clones, not every one. The sample records about 6,100 clones, more than 80% being singletons. Whole-study findings and limits: Shannon entropy was nonsignificantly lower in patient CD8+ T cells than control CD8+ cells. Regulatory T cells showed the strongest V-J pair restriction and V/J gene skewing among patient repertoires.

Sample: CD8+ T cells sorted from blood. The receptor was isolated from a child aged 10-17 years with CD3G deficiency. This chain uses TRBV19 with TRBJ1-1; 9 nucleotides line up with TRBD1. The CDR3 spells CASSLGQGVTEAFF. The DNA of the CDR3 is TGTGCCAGTAGTTTGGGACAGGGAGTCACTGAAGCTTTCTTT.